The 8 T cell receptor beta chains in this list originate from one sample, sequenced in a study of identical twins (dated by TCRdb to 2016 to 2017). Libraries were constructed by 5' RACE. Instrument on record: Illumina HiSeq 2000. TCRdb reworked the public reads: Q25 trimming with fastp, MiXCR clone assembly, productive beta chains retained. Rows are unified per CDR3 protein, each entry keeping the most common DNA and genes. Present in this sample are a few hundred thousand distinct CDR3 sequences, 7% to 9.5% of which were seen just once. Of the sample, roughly 9% falls within the top ten clones. The sequenced sample consisted of naive T cells sorted from blood. In light of the paper, this sample's cell subset or site label describes: cells isolated with a human naive T-cell isolation kit. All receptors come from a woman aged 50 to 60 in good health.

This clonotype was observed a few times. The chain uses TRBV12-3 or TRBV12-4 and TRBJ2-2; 10 bases line up with TRBD2. This CDR3 is built from 14 residues. Losses at the gene ends were 7 bases for V and 10 bases for J; bases not matched to a gene: 9. The CDR3 reads CASTLTSGPKELFF. CDR3 coding DNA: TGTGCCAGCACCCTGACTAGCGGGCCAAAGGAGCTGTTTTTT.

This clonotype was recorded many times. V gene TRBV30 combines with J gene TRBJ1-2; D gene uncertain. The CDR3 has 13 residues. Trimming removed 2 bases from V and 2 bases from J, with 9 bases in between. CDR1 is GTSNPN, CDR2 SVGIG, per germline (reference sequence). CDR3 in amino acids: CAWSSDSNYGYTF. The CDR3 bases are TGTGCCTGGAGTAGCGACTCAAACTATGGCTACACCTTC.

The sample holds many counts of this clonotype. V and J are TRBV7-7 and TRBJ2-1, with 8 bases lining up with TRBD1. The V gene's germline CDR1 is SSHAT and CDR2 FNYEAQ (reference sequence). There are 15 residues in the CDR3. Trimming at V came to 4 bases and at J to 6 bases, leaving 8 bases not matched to a gene. CDR3: CASSSLNRGINEQFF. Here the CDR3 DNA reads TGTGCCAGCAGCTCCCTAAACAGGGGGATCAATGAGCAGTTCTTC.

The chain combines TRBV7-3 with TRBJ2-3; TRBD2 agrees at 8 bases. The CDR3 consists of 15 residues. Trimming removed 8 bases from V and 3 bases from J; junction bases left unmatched: 10. CDR1 and CDR2 from the germline V gene are SGHTA and FQGTGA. The CDR3 spells CASSPGGGMTDTQYF. The CDR3, as DNA: TGTGCCAGCTCCCCCGGGGGGGGAATGACAGATACGCAGTATTTT.

This clonotype was found many times. The V call is TRBV5-1, the J call TRBJ2-2, with D unclear. The CDR3 consists of 15 residues. Trimming pared 4 bases from V and 3 bases from J, leaving 13 bases between. Germline CDR1 reads SGHRS; CDR2 reads YFSETQ. CDR3 nucleotide sequence: TGCGCCAGCAGCCCCCCAGGCGCGGACACCGGGGAGCTGTTTTTT. The encoded protein is CASSPPGADTGELFF.

The chain has TRBV4-1 and TRBJ2-2; 7 nucleotides match TRBD1. CDR3 length equals 15 residues. From germline, CDR1 is MGHRA and CDR2 YSYEKL. The junction had 3 bases not matched to a gene; V was cut back by 1 base and J by 4 bases. The CDR3, as DNA: TGCGCCAGCAGCCAAGGGGGGACAGCCACCGGGGAGCTGTTTTTT. It translates to CASSQGGTATGELFF.

The rearrangement links TRBV25-1 to TRBJ2-6; the D is unclear. The length of the CDR3 is 14 residues. Per germline, CDR1 MGHDK and CDR2 SYGVNS. With 5 bases removed from V and 3 bases from J, the gap between germline ends came to 8 bases. CDR3: CASSPPNGANVLTF. CDR3 nucleotide sequence: TGTGCCAGCAGTCCCCCTAATGGGGCCAACGTCCTGACTTTC.

This clonotype appeared a few times. The CDR3 loop reads CAMVGGINNEQFF. Written as DNA, the CDR3 is TGTGCCATGGTAGGCGGGATCAACAATGAGCAGTTCTTC. V is TRBV21-1 and J is TRBJ2-1; the table calls TRBD2, which could not be checked here. TRBV21-1 is a known pseudogene. The CDR3 consists of 13 residues.